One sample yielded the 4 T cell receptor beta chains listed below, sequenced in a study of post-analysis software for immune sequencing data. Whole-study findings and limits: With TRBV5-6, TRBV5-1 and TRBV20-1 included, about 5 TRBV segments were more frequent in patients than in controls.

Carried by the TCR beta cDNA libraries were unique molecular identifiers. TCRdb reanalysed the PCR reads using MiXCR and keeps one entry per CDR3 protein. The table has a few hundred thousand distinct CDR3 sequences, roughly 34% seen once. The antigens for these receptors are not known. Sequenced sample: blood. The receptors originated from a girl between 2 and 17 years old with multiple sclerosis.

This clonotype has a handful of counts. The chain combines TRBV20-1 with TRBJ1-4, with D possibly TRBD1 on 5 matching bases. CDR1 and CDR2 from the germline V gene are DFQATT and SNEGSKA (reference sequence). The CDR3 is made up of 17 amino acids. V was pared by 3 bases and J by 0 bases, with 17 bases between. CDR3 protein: CSASWLTGKSTNEKLFF. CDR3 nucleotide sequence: TGCAGTGCTAGTTGGCTCACAGGAAAGTCAACTAATGAAAAACTGTTTTTT.

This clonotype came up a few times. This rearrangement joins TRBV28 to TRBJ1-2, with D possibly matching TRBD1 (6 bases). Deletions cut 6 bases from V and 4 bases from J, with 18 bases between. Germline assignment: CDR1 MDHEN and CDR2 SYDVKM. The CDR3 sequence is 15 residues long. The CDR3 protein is CASRTGQGNVYGYTF. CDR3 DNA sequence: TGTGCCAGCAGGACGGGGCAGGGGAATGTCTATGGCTACACCTTC.

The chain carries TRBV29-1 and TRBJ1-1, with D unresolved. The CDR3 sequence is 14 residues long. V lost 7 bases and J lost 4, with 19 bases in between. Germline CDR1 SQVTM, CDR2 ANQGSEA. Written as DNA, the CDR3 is TGCAGCGGGCGGGTCGGACCGTGGGGCACTGAAGCTTTCTTT. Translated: CSGRVGPWGTEAFF.

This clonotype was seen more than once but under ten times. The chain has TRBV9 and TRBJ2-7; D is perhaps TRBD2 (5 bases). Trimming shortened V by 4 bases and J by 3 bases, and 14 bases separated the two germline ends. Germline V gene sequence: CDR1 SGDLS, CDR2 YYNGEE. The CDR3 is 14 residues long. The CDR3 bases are TGTGCCAGCAGCCCCGAGGGATGGGACTACGAGCAGTACTTC. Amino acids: CASSPEGWDYEQYF.